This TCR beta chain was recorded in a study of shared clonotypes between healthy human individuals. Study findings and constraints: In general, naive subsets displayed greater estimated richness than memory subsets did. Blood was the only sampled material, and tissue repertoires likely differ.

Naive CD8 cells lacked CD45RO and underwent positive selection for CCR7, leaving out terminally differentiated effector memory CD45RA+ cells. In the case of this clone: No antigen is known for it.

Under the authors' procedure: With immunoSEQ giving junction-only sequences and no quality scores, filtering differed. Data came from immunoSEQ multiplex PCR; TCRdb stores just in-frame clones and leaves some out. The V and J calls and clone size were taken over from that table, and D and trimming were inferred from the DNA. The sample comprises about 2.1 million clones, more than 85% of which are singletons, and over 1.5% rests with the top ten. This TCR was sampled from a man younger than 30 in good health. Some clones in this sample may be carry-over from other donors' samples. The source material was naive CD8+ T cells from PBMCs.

In DNA, the CDR3 is TGTGCCGGCTCCCGATGGGACCTACTCCAACGCATTTACACCGGGGAGCTGTTTTTT. This encodes CAGSRWDLLQRIYTGELFF. This chain connects TRBV19 to TRBJ2-2; D possibly matches TRBD1 or TRBD2 (5 bases each). This CDR3 is 19 amino acids long. The germline V gene encodes CDR1 LNHDA and CDR2 SQIVND (reference sequence). V lost 11 bases, J lost 3 bases, and 31 bases lay in between.